Here is one TCR beta chain with its context. The antigen is undetermined. The PCR had 60 Vbeta and 13 Jbeta primers. Some clones are missing from TCRdb's copy, which holds only in-frame ones; the method was immunoSEQ multiplex PCR. The sample records some 130,000 clones, over 60% being singletons. The V end was cut by 4 bases, the J end by 5 bases, with 9 bases between. The CDR3 length is 12 residues. Germline CDR1 SGHRS, CDR2 YFSETQ. The data belong to a study of cytomegalovirus exposure and HLA in healthy donors. Notes on the study in general: In a later analysis, a missense DCLRE1C variant was linked to TCR beta V- and J-gene trimming. HLA-A and HLA-B allele assignments for most subjects were reportedly predicted accurately using TCR beta sequences.

The source material was PBMCs. The chain employs TRBV5-1 and TRBJ2-5; D is possibly TRBD2 (7 bases). This receptor was identified in a male donor in good health and CMV-seropositive. CDR3 DNA sequence: TGCGCCAGCAGCAGGGGGGGGGAGACCCAGTACTTC. This encodes CASSRGGETQYF.